This is a list of T cell receptor beta chains from one sample in a study of blood T cells in healthy people across ages. TCRdb recomputed calls from the 5' RACE reads with MiXCR, one row per CDR3 protein. The table has 1.5 million to 2 million distinct CDR3 sequences, 25% to 30% seen once; the top ten hold 6.5% to 8.5%. Input material: blood. The receptors come from a woman in her 30s in good health. The CDR3 runs from the conserved cysteine through the conserved F or W. Size is omitted from some rows. Given values are once, few, many or a class for expanded clones.

size: few; V: TRBV7-3; CDR3: CASSLRTSGLRVSYNEQFF
size: few; V: TRBV5-5; CDR3: CASSFGGSPVEQYF
size: -; V: TRBV5-1; CDR3: CASSSAYGGAADTQYF
size: few; V: TRBV7-2; CDR3: CASSLAQRESEQFF
size: few; V: TRBV19; CDR3: CASWTGRGDTQYF
size: few; V: TRBV7-2; CDR3: CASSSTPTVYEQYF
size: many; V: TRBV15; CDR3: CATSRERVGGVYEQYF
size: -; V: TRBV18; CDR3: CASAKMDGPYEQYF
size: -; V: TRBV12-3/TRBV12-4; CDR3: CASSRWTEYNEQFF
size: many; V: TRBV5-1; CDR3: CASSNPQAEAYYEQYF
size: few; V: TRBV18; CDR3: CASSRDKTNNEQFF
size: -; V: TRBV20-1; CDR3: CSASRSNSYEQYF
size: many; V: TRBV20-1; CDR3: CSARDSNTQYF
size: -; V: TRBV7-9; CDR3: CASSLAHPEEELFF
size: few; V: TRBV5-1; CDR3: CASGEQVNEKLFF
size: -; V: TRBV7-9; CDR3: CASSITYNEQFF
size: -; V: TRBV7-2; CDR3: CASPKKESRFGGYTF
size: -; V: TRBV5-1; CDR3: CAGTPSDSWAYNEQYF
size: -; V: TRBV12-3/TRBV12-4; CDR3: CASRNSGTEFEAFF
size: few; V: TRBV7-2; CDR3: CASSPERGGRIEQYF
size: -; V: TRBV5-1; CDR3: CASSWGPAQPQHF
size: -; V: TRBV28; CDR3: CASSPGTGVFGEQFF
size: once; V: TRBV5-4; CDR3: CASSSNTGGYTF
size: few; V: TRBV27; CDR3: CASSFGWTGLNYEQYF
size: few; V: TRBV5-1; CDR3: CASSFGAWTSAGETQYF
size: -; V: TRBV6-6; CDR3: CASSTLAVSTDTQYF
size: many; V: TRBV2; CDR3: CASERESGEQFF
size: -; V: TRBV20-1; CDR3: CSASDSGFSYEQYF
size: few; V: TRBV2; CDR3: CASRVAVETQYF
size: once; V: TRBV28; CDR3: CASSLSQIRQNNSPLHF
size: -; V: TRBV15; CDR3: CATRWGGTRNIQYF
size: -; V: TRBV6-6; CDR3: CASSYPIEQGEAFF
size: -; V: TRBV2; CDR3: CATKTAGGQETQYF
size: -; V: TRBV7-7; CDR3: CVSSPGGNEQFF
size: -; V: TRBV7-9; CDR3: CASSPSRGKTYNEQFF